The source of this T cell receptor beta chain is a study of cytomegalovirus exposure and HLA in healthy donors. Study summary: As an earlier analysis found, some 180 million T cells yielded about 120 million unique TCR beta sequences. Whole-study findings and limits: In vitro confirmation showed three CMV-associated chains to be CMV antigen specific. Cytomegalovirus status was reportedly diagnosed by the classifier with high specificity and sensitivity.

As regards this clone: The target antigen is unknown.

Primers for the PCR totalled 60 Vbeta and 13 Jbeta. Produced via immunoSEQ multiplex PCR; TCRdb's table is partial and in-frame only. The sample holds 150,000 to 200,000 clones, about 80% seen once. Trimming cost V 7 bases and J 4 bases; bases outside gene matches: 4. Germline-derived CDR1 and CDR2 are SQVTM and ANQGSEA. The CDR3 length is 15 residues. The sequence came from a woman aged 40-49 years in good health and CMV-seronegative. The sequencing input was PBMCs. J is TRBJ2-2 and V is TRBV29-1, with TRBD2 matching over 15 bases. CDR3 nucleotide sequence: TGCAGCGCTATGGGACTAGCGGGAGGCACCGGGGAGCTGTTTTTT. Its protein is CSAMGLAGGTGELFF.